The 23 T cell receptor beta chains presented below share a single source sample, sequenced in a study of cytotoxic CD8 clonotypes in ibrutinib-treated CLL. Measured with immunoSEQ multiplex PCR; TCRdb has only the in-frame clones, and not every one. The sample lists nearly 300,000 clones; 70% to 80% were seen once. Sequenced material: PBMCs, taken at disease progression, from a patient treated with ibrutinib. These receptors all stem from a human donor with chronic lymphocytic leukemia.

This clone was counted a few times. This chain links TRBV9 with TRBJ1-4; the match to TRBD1 covers 9 bases. V shed 0 bases, J shed 7 bases, and the junction held 7 bases outside the gene matches. Germline CDR1 reads SGDLS; CDR2 reads YYNGEE. The CDR3 consists of 16 residues. CDR3 sequence: CASSVASGTGLEKLFF. The CDR3 DNA sequence: TGTGCCAGCAGCGTAGCTTCTGGGACAGGGCTTGAAAAACTGTTTTTT.

The gene calls are TRBV4-1 and TRBJ1-5; tentative D call: TRBD1 (5 bases). This CDR3 has 15 amino acids. In germline, CDR1 is MGHRA, CDR2 YSYEKL. Trimming shortened V by 1 base and J by 9 bases, and 16 bases separated the two germline ends. CDR3 in DNA: TGCGCCAGCAGCCAAGTAGAGAGGGGAGATGGGCCCCAGCATTTT. Translating gives CASSQVERGDGPQHF.

The chain recombines TRBV4-1 with TRBJ2-2; no firm D call. This CDR3 has 16 amino acids. Germline loops: CDR1 MGHRA, CDR2 YSYEKL. V was shortened by 1 base and J by 1 base, with 10 bases between the two germline ends. CDR3 DNA sequence: TGCGCCAGCAGCCAAGGGTCCGTCGGGAACACCGGGGAGCTGTTTTTT. Protein: CASSQGSVGNTGELFF.

The chain couples TRBV19 to TRBJ2-1; D gene uncertain. From germline, CDR1 is LNHDA and CDR2 SQIVND (reference sequence). Trimming left V 6 bases short and J 10 bases short, with 16 bases between. The CDR3 consists of 13 residues. CDR3 coding DNA: TGTGCCAGTAGCCGCCGCCGCCCTAGAGAGCAGTTCTTC. Its translation: CASSRRRPREQFF. The variable domain in full, completed from reference TRBV19 and TRBJ2-1, reads DGGITQSPKYLFRKEGQNVTLSCEQNLNHDAMYWYRQDPGQGLRLIYYSQIVNDFQKGDIAEGYSVSREKKESFPLTVTSAQKNPTAFYLCASSRRRPREQFFGPGTRLTVL.

The chain employs TRBV6-5 and TRBJ2-7, with D possibly matching TRBD1 (6 bases). Germline-derived CDR1 and CDR2 are MNHEY and SVGAGI. Trimming cost V 4 bases and J 0 bases, with 13 bases left between them. The CDR3 is 15 residues long. This chain's CDR3 is CASSSNLRGSYEQYF. The CDR3, as DNA: TGTGCCAGCAGTTCCAACCTCAGGGGCTCCTACGAGCAGTACTTC.

The chain carries TRBV2 and TRBJ2-3; D unresolved. Trimming cost V 5 bases and J 5 bases, with 11 bases left between them. CDR3 length: 13 residues. Germline values: CDR1 SNHLY, CDR2 FYNNEI. The CDR3 bases are TGTGCCAGCAGTTCCCGAGCGAGAGATACGCAGTATTTT. It yields the protein CASSSRARDTQYF. Using reference TRBV2 and TRBJ2-3 for the parts outside the CDR3, the full variable domain is EPEVTQTPSHQVTQMGQEVILRCVPISNHLYFYWYRQILGQKVEFLVSFYNNEISEKSEIFDDQFSVERPDGSNFTLKIRSTKLEDSAMYFCASSSRARDTQYFGPGTRLTVL.

V is TRBV2 and J is TRBJ2-7; TRBD2 aligns across 8 bases. Germline V gives CDR1 SNHLY, CDR2 FYNNEI. Trimming at V came to 8 bases and at J to 1 base, leaving 13 bases not matched to a gene. This CDR3 has 16 residues. The CDR3 bases are TGTGCCAGCTCGGGAGGGACGAGGGAGGTGTCCTACGAGCAGTACTTC. Translating gives CASSGGTREVSYEQYF.

The chain carries TRBV7-3 and TRBJ2-1, with TRBD1 identical over 10 bases. CDR1 is SGHTA and CDR2 is FQGTGA in the germline V gene. The CDR3 is made up of 16 amino acids. The trim removed 5 bases at V and 2 bases at J, leaving 6 bases unmatched. CDR3 sequence reads: CASSPKTGGAYNEQFF. The DNA of the CDR3 is TGTGCCAGCAGCCCCAAGACAGGGGGCGCCTACAATGAGCAGTTCTTC.

CDR3 sequence (DNA): TGTGCCAGCAGCTCGCCGGGACAGGGGGCTTCTAACTATGGCTACACCTTC. Translating it yields CASSSPGQGASNYGYTF. The chain has TRBV7-9 and TRBJ1-2; 12 nucleotides agree with TRBD1. The CDR3 contains 17 residues. From germline, CDR1 is SEHNR and CDR2 FQNEAQ (reference sequence). V dropped 4 bases and J dropped 0; count of bases not matched to a gene: 6.

This chain links TRBV5-4 with TRBJ2-7; 8 positions agree with TRBD1. CDR1 and CDR2 from the germline V gene are SGHNT and YYREEE (reference sequence). CDR3 size: 15 residues. The junction had 8 bases not matched to a gene; V was cut back by 2 bases and J by 4 bases. CDR3 residues: CASSFPGQDMYEQYF. For the CDR3, the DNA is TGTGCCAGCAGCTTCCCGGGACAGGATATGTACGAGCAGTACTTC. The complete variable domain, with remaining parts taken from reference TRBV5-4 and TRBJ2-7, reads ETGVTQSPTHLIKTRGQQVTLRCSSQSGHNTVSWYQQALGQGPQFIFQYYREEENGRGNFPPRFSGLQFPNYSSELNVNALELDDSALYLCASSFPGQDMYEQYFGPGTRLTVT.

CDR3 sequence reads: CASRRLFHHEQYF. In DNA form, the CDR3 reads TGTGCAAGTCGCCGTCTGTTTCACCACGAGCAGTACTTC. The V and J genes are TRBV12-2 and TRBJ2-7. TRBV12-2 is marked as a pseudogene. The CDR3 has 13 amino acids.

This clone was counted between two and nine times. The chain carries TRBV7-9 and TRBJ1-6; TRBD1 matches at 7 bases. There are 12 residues in the CDR3. The J segment lost 11 bases and the V segment lost 5 bases, leaving 3 bases of the junction unmatched. Looked up from germline, CDR1 is SEHNR and CDR2 is FQNEAQ (reference sequence). The CDR3 DNA sequence: TGTGCCAGCAGCCAGGGGGAGGCACCCCTCCACTTT. Its protein is CASSQGEAPLHF. The full variable domain, its missing parts supplied by reference TRBV7-9 and TRBJ1-6, is DTGVSQNPRHKITKRGQNVTFRCDPISEHNRLYWYRQTLGQGPEFLTYFQNEAQLEKSRLLSDRFSAERPKGSFSTLEIQRTEQGDSAMYLCASSQGEAPLHFGNGTRLTVT.

The chain has TRBV15 and TRBJ1-2; D ambiguous. The CDR3 sequence is 16 residues long. The germline V and J ends were trimmed by 0 bases and 0 bases, with 11 bases remaining between them. Germline lookup yields CDR1 LNHNV and CDR2 YYDKDF (reference sequence). CDR3 coding DNA: TGTGCCACCAGCAGAGAGTCCGGGAAATCTAACTATGGCTACACCTTC. This sequence encodes CATSRESGKSNYGYTF.

This rearrangement joins TRBV19 to TRBJ2-3; D possibly corresponds to TRBD2 (5 bases). CDR1 LNHDA and CDR2 SQIVND come from the germline V gene (reference sequence). V lost 2 bases, J lost 4 bases, and 13 bases lay in between. The CDR3 length is 15 residues. CDR3 DNA sequence: TGTGCCAGTAGTATATACCCAGGACTCGCAGATACGCAGTATTTT. Translating it yields CASSIYPGLADTQYF. Supplemented by reference TRBV19 and TRBJ2-3, the full variable domain reads DGGITQSPKYLFRKEGQNVTLSCEQNLNHDAMYWYRQDPGQGLRLIYYSQIVNDFQKGDIAEGYSVSREKKESFPLTVTSAQKNPTAFYLCASSIYPGLADTQYFGPGTRLTVL.

Ten or more counts support this clone. The chain recombines TRBV9 with TRBJ1-6, with D hard to call. Trimming cost V 0 bases and J 6 bases, with 10 bases left between them. The CDR3 runs to 15 residues. The germline gives CDR1 SGDLS, CDR2 YYNGEE. The CDR3 nucleotides read TGTGCCAGCAGCGTAGGGCAGTATCTTAATTCACCCCTCCACTTT. As protein: CASSVGQYLNSPLHF.

This CDR3 is CASTPGWGVQETQYF. CDR3 coding DNA: TGTGCCAGCACTCCGGGTTGGGGCGTCCAAGAGACCCAGTACTTC. The chain couples TRBV6-1 to TRBJ2-5; D is possibly TRBD1 (5 bases). Germline V gene sequence: CDR1 MNHNS, CDR2 SASEGT. The CDR3 runs to 15 residues. With 7 bases removed from V and 1 base from J, the gap between germline ends came to 16 bases.

The chain is built from TRBV9 and TRBJ1-2; 9 bases are a match to TRBD1. V was pared by 3 bases and J by 6 bases, with 3 bases of the junction left unmatched. This CDR3 has 13 residues. The V gene's germline CDR1 is SGDLS and CDR2 YYNGEE. CDR3 in amino acids: CASSGGQGHGYTF. CDR3 in DNA: TGTGCCAGCAGCGGGGGACAGGGTCATGGCTACACCTTC.

This clone was seen once. V gene TRBV5-4 combines with J gene TRBJ2-2, with 7 bases lining up with TRBD2. V lost 3 bases and J lost 7; bases outside the gene matches: 12. The CDR3 consists of 16 residues. Germline V gives CDR1 SGHNT, CDR2 YYREEE (reference sequence). CDR3 amino acids: CASSSYSTGLGGELFF. The CDR3 bases are TGTGCCAGCAGCTCCTATTCCACCGGACTAGGCGGGGAGCTGTTTTTT.

The table lists this clone with a count of one. This chain uses TRBV10-3 with TRBJ1-4; D ambiguous. CDR1 is ENHRY and CDR2 is SYGVKD in the germline V gene. V gave up 0 bases and J gave up 8 bases, with 10 bases separating them. CDR3 size: 14 residues. CDR3 loop: CAISESEGGEKLFF. DNA for the CDR3: TGTGCCATCAGTGAGTCTGAGGGAGGGGAAAAACTGTTTTTT.

The gene calls are TRBV4-1 and TRBJ2-2; 10 nucleotides match TRBD2. The length of the CDR3 is 16 residues. The J segment lost 5 bases and the V segment lost 2 bases, leaving 5 bases of the junction unmatched. The germline CDR1 and CDR2 sequences are MGHRA and YSYEKL. The CDR3 coding sequence is TGCGCCAGCAGCCAACTAGCGGGGGCGATTACCGGGGAGCTGTTTTTT. Its protein is CASSQLAGAITGELFF.

V is TRBV18 and J is TRBJ2-1; TRBD2 aligns across 8 bases. Germline V gives CDR1 KGHSH, CDR2 LQKENI. This CDR3 has 16 residues. The J segment lost 4 bases and the V segment lost 0 bases, leaving 5 bases of the junction unmatched. This CDR3 is CASSPPLAATYNEQFF. The CDR3 DNA is TGTGCCAGCTCACCACCACTAGCGGCCACATACAATGAGCAGTTCTTC.

The chain carries TRBV5-6 and TRBJ1-6; D not certain. The V gene lost 0 bases and the J gene lost 5 bases, with 15 bases spanning the gap. The CDR3 totals 17 residues. Germline V gene sequence: CDR1 SGHDT, CDR2 YYEEEE. The CDR3 here is CASSLAHYASDNSPLHF. CDR3 bases: TGTGCCAGCAGCTTGGCCCATTATGCTTCTGATAATTCACCCCTCCACTTT. Combining the CDR3 with reference TRBV5-6 and TRBJ1-6 gives the whole variable domain DAGVTQSPTHLIKTRGQQVTLRCSPKSGHDTVSWYQQALGQGPQFIFQYYEEEERQRGNFPDRFSGHQFPNYSSELNVNALLLGDSALYLCASSLAHYASDNSPLHFGNGTRLTVT.

This clone occurred a few times. This chain joins TRBV6-6 and TRBJ2-2; no reliable D call. The CDR3 spans 11 residues. Germline-derived CDR1 and CDR2 are MNHNY and SVGAGI (reference sequence). V lost 7 bases and J 6 bases, leaving 6 bases between the germline ends. In DNA form, the CDR3 reads TGTGCCAGCACCCTTCCCGGGGAGCTGTTTTTT. Its translation: CASTLPGELFF.